Sequencing of this TCR beta chain was carried out in a study of cytomegalovirus exposure and HLA in healthy donors. Study-wide results and caveats: Cytomegalovirus status, reportedly, was diagnosed with high specificity and sensitivity by the classifier.

PCR employed 60 Vbeta and 13 Jbeta primers. Profiled with immunoSEQ multiplex PCR; TCRdb holds only in-frame clones, not every one. The sample has under 200,000 clones; 60% to 80% are singletons. This clone was seen once. No antigen is known for it. CDR1 and CDR2 from the germline V gene are GTSNPN and SVGIG (reference sequence). The germline V and J ends were trimmed by 0 bases and 4 bases, with 10 bases remaining between them. CDR3 length equals 14 residues. The chain couples TRBV30 to TRBJ1-3; D is undetermined. Material: PBMCs. The origin of this receptor is a woman aged 40-49 years in good health and CMV-seropositive. The CDR3 loop is CAWSVPGKGNTIYF. CDR3 sequence (DNA): TGTGCCTGGAGTGTACCGGGGAAAGGAAACACCATATATTTT.